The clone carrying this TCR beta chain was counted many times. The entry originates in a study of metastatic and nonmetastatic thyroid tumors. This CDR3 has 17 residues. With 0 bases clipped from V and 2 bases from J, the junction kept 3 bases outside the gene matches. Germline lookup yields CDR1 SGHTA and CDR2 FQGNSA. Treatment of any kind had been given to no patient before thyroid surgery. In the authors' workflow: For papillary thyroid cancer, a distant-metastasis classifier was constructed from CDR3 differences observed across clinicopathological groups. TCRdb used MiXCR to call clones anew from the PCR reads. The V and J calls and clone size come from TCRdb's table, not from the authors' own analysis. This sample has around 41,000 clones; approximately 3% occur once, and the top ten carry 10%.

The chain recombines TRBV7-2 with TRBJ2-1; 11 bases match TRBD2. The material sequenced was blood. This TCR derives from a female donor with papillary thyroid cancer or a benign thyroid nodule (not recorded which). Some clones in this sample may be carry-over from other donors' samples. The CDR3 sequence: CASSLAASGRTYNEQFF. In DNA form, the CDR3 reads TGTGCCAGCAGCTTAGCCGCTAGCGGGAGGACCTACAATGAGCAGTTCTTC.